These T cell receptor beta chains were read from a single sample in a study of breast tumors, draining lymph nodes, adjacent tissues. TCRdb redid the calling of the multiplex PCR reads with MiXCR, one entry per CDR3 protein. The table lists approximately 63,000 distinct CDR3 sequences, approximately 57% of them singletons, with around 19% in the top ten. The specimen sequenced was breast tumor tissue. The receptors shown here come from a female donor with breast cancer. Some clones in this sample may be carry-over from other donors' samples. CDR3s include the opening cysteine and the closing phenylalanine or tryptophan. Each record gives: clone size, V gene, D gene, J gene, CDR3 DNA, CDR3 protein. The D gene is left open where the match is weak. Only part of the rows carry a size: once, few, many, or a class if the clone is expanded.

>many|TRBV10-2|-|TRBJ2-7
TGCGCCAGCAGTGAGAGTGGGGACTACGAGCAGTACTTC
CASSESGDYEQYF
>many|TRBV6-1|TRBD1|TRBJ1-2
TGTGCCAGCCTGACAGGGGGCGATGGCTACACCTTC
CASLTGGDGYTF
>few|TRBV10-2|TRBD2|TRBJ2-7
TGCGCCAGCAGTGAGCTTGGGACTAGCGGGAGGGCTGCATACTACGAGCAGTACTTC
CASSELGTSGRAAYYEQYF
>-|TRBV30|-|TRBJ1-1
TGTGCCTGGAGTAGGTGGTTGCGGAACACTGAAGCTTTCTTT
CAWSRWLRNTEAFF
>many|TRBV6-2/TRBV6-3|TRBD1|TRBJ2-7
TGTGCCAGCACTGACAGGGGAGAGCAGTACTTC
CASTDRGEQYF
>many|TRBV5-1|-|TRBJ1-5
TGCGCCAGCAGCCCCCGTGGGGCAGTGAGTCAGCCCCAGCATTTT
CASSPRGAVSQPQHF
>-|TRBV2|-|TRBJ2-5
TGTGCCAGCAGTGAAAGGGCTAGGGGAGAGACCCAGTACTTC
CASSERARGETQYF
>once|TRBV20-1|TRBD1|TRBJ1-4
TGCAGTGCTATAAGCGACAGGGGGACGGAAAAACTGTTTTTT
CSAISDRGTEKLFF
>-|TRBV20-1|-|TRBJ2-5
TGCAGTGCTACAGGGTCGCGGGAGACCCAGTACTTC
CSATGSRETQYF
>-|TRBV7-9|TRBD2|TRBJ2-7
TGTGCCAGCAGCCGGTCTCCGGGACTACCCTACGAGCAGTACTTC
CASSRSPGLPYEQYF
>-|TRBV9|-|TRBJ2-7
TGTGCCAGCAGCGCCATAACCGGGTCCTACGAGCAGTACTTC
CASSAITGSYEQYF
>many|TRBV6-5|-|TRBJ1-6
TGTGCCAGCAGACCCGTGAGTAACGGGGGAGAAGGTTCACCCCTCCACTTT
CASRPVSNGGEGSPLHF
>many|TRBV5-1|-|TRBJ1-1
TGCGCCAGCAGCTTGCTAGATGATAGCACTGAAGCTTTCTTT
CASSLLDDSTEAFF
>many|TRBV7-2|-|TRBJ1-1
TGTGCCAGCAGTCTACAATGGGGAACTGAAGCTTTCTTT
CASSLQWGTEAFF
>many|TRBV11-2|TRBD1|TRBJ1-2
TGTGCCAGCAGCCGAACCACAGGGGAGAACTATGGCTACACCTTC
CASSRTTGENYGYTF
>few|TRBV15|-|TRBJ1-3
TGTGCCACCAGCAGAGAGGTGGGGTCTGGAAACACCATATATTTT
CATSREVGSGNTIYF
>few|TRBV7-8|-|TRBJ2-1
-
CASSFYICSAKRTGEGSNEQFF
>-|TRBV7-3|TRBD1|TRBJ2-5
TGTGCCAGCAGCTTAGGTGCTAGGGACAGGGAGACCCAGTACTTC
CASSLGARDRETQYF
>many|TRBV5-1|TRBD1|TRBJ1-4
TGCGCCAGCAGCTTGGGGACAGGGAACGAAAAACTGTTTTTT
CASSLGTGNEKLFF
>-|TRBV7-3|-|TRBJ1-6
TGTGCCAGCAGTCCCAATGGACAGCCTAATTCACCCCTCCACTTT
CASSPNGQPNSPLHF
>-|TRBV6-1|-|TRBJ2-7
TGTGCCAGCAGCTACAAGAGTCGATACGAGCAGTACTTC
CASSYKSRYEQYF
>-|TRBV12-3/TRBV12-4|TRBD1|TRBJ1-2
TGTGCCAGCAGGACCGGGACAGGGGGCTTCTCTAACTATGGCTACACCTTC
CASRTGTGGFSNYGYTF
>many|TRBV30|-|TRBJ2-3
TGTGCCTGGAACGGGGGCGCAGATACGCAGTATTTT
CAWNGGADTQYF
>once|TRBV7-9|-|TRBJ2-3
TGTGCCAGCAGCTTTATACGGACCAGACGCACAGATACGCAGTATTTT
CASSFIRTRRTDTQYF
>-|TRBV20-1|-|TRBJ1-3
TGCAGTGCTAGAGCAACCGGGACACCCGTAAGCTCTGGAAACACCATATATTTT
CSARATGTPVSSGNTIYF
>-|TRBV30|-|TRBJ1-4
TGTGCCTGGAGTGTACAAGGGAATTTTAATGAAAAACTGTTTTTT
CAWSVQGNFNEKLFF
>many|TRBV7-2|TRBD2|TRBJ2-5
TGTGCCAGCAGCTTAGCGAGGACTAGCGGGGGGGCTAAAGAGACCCAGTACTTC
CASSLARTSGGAKETQYF
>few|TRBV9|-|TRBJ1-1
TGTGCCAGCAGCGTAGAGAGCGGCACTGAAGCTTTCTTT
CASSVESGTEAFF
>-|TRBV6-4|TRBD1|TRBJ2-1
TGTGCCAGTGGGACAGGGCTTTACAATGAGCAGTTCTTC
CASGTGLYNEQFF
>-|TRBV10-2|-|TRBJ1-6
TGCGCCAGCAAAGAGCATTGGGCCGATTCACCCCTCCACTTT
CASKEHWADSPLHF
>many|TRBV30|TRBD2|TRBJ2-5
TGTGCCTGGAGTGGTCTCCCCAGCGGGGCTCAAGAGACCCAGTACTTC
CAWSGLPSGAQETQYF
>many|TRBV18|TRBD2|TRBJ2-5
TGTGCCAGCTCACCGCAAGCGGGAAGGACAGAGACCCAGTACTTC
CASSPQAGRTETQYF
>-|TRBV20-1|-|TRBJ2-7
TGCAGTGCTGCCCCGGGCAGCTACGAGCAGGGTACGGAGCAGTACTTC
CSAAPGSYEQGTEQYF
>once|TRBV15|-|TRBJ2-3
TGTGCCACCAGCGCCCACTCAGATACGCAGTATTTT
CATSAHSDTQYF
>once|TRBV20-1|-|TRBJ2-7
TGCAGTGCCGCCACCGGCGGACTCTCCTACGAGCAGTACTTC
CSAATGGLSYEQYF
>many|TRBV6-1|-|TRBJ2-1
TGTGCCAGCAGTGACCAGGTTAGCTCCTACAATGAGCAGTTCTTC
CASSDQVSSYNEQFF
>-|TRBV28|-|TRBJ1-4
TGTGCCAGCAGAGTAGGCAGCTTTAATGAAAAACTGTTTTTT
CASRVGSFNEKLFF
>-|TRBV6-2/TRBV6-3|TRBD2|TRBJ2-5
TGTGCCAGCAGTTTTAGCGGGCTCCAAGAGACCCAGTACTTC
CASSFSGLQETQYF
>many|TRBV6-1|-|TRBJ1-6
TGTGCCAGCAGGGATCAGTGGAGCTCCTATAATTCACCCCTCCACTTT
CASRDQWSSYNSPLHF
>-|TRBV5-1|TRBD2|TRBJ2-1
TGCGCCAGCAGCGGCGGGGGGAGCTCCTACAATGAGCAGTTCTTC
CASSGGGSSYNEQFF
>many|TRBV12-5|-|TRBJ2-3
TGTGCTAGTGGTTCGGGGGGCCCCACAGATACGCAGTATTTT
CASGSGGPTDTQYF
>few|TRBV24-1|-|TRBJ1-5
TGTGCCACCAGTGACCCAAGAGGGGGGTCCAATCAGCCCCAGCATTTT
CATSDPRGGSNQPQHF
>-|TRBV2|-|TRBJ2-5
TGTGCCAGCACCCTTTCGGGAGCCGGGGACCAAGAGACCCAGTACTTC
CASTLSGAGDQETQYF
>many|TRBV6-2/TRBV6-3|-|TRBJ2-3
TGTGCCAGCAGTCACGGGGGCAGGGAGACAGATACGCAGTATTTT
CASSHGGRETDTQYF
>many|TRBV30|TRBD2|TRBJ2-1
TGTGCCTGGAGTGGGACTAGCGGAGTTAACAATGAGCAGTTCTTC
CAWSGTSGVNNEQFF
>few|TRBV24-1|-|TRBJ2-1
TGTGCCACCAGTGCCGCCTTGGCGGGAAGCTACAATGAGCAGTTCTTC
CATSAALAGSYNEQFF
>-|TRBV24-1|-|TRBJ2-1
TGTGCCACCCGGGGGAGCGGCTACAATGAGCAGTTCTTC
CATRGSGYNEQFF
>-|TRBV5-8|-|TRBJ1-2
TGTGCCAGCAGCTTATCGGAAAACTATGGCTACACCTTC
CASSLSENYGYTF
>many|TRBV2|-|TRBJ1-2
TGTGCCAGCAGCTCCGGAGAGGCTCTCTATGGCTACACCTTC
CASSSGEALYGYTF
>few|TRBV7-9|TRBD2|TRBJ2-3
TGTGCCAGCAGCCCTCCGCGGGGGGGCCCGTCAGATACGCAGTATTTT
CASSPPRGGPSDTQYF
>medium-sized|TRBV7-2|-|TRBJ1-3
TGTGCCAGCAGTAGGATGCGGCTCTCTGGAAACACCATATATTTT
CASSRMRLSGNTIYF
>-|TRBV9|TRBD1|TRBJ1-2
TGTGCCAGCAGCGAGGAGGGGGGACAGGACTATGGCTACACCTTC
CASSEEGGQDYGYTF
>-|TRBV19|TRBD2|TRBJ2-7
TGTGCCAGTAGTCCGGGACTAGCGGGAGCCTACACTTCCTACGAGCAGTACTTC
CASSPGLAGAYTSYEQYF
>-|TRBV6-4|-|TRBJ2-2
TGTGCCACCCAGTGGTGGGGGAAGGAGGCCGGGGAGCTGTTTTTT
CATQWWGKEAGELFF
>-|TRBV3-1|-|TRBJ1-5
TGCGCCAGCAGCCAAGCGTCGGAGCAGCCCCAGCATTTT
CASSQASEQPQHF